The rows below give T cell receptor beta chains drawn from one sample of a study of identical twins. TCRdb itself ran the 5' RACE reads through MiXCR, one entry per CDR3 protein. Of 450,000 or so distinct CDR3 sequences listed, 11% to 15% are singletons. The data also belong to a second study, concerning yellow fever vaccine responses in identical twins.

Source material: CD4+ T cells sorted from blood. All receptors derive from a young woman in good health. Both conserved end residues are part of each CDR3. A D gene is named only where the DNA matches it firmly. The size entry is marked missing in some rows and otherwise reads once, few, many or a size class.

j_call	d_call	clone_size	v_call	cdr3_nt	cdr3_aa
TRBJ2-7	TRBD1	.	TRBV12-3/TRBV12-4	TGTGCCAGCAGTTTAAAACAGGGGCACGAGCAGTACTTC	CASSLKQGHEQYF
TRBJ2-1	TRBD2	few	TRBV10-2	TGCGCCAGCAGTGAGTCACTAGCGGGTGCTTTCGAGCAGTTCTTC	CASSESLAGAFEQFF
TRBJ2-5	TRBD2	.	TRBV3-1	TGTGCCACCTCCGCAGGGGGACTAGCGCAAGAGACCCAGTACTTC	CATSAGGLAQETQYF
TRBJ1-2	.	.	TRBV2	TGTGCCAGCAGTGAACAGGGGCACTATGGCTACACCTTC	CASSEQGHYGYTF
TRBJ2-5	.	few	TRBV28	TGTGCCAGCAGTTTGATGAGAACCCAAGAGACCCAGTACTTC	CASSLMRTQETQYF
TRBJ2-3	TRBD2	few	TRBV4-2	TGTGCCAGCAGCCAAGACTGGACTAGCGGGGGGTACACAGATACGCAGTATTTT	CASSQDWTSGGYTDTQYF
TRBJ2-2	TRBD2	.	TRBV20-1	TGCAGTGCCACCGCTAGCGGGGGGAAAACCGGGGAGCTGTTTTTT	CSATASGGKTGELFF
TRBJ2-7	TRBD2	few	TRBV6-2/TRBV6-3	TGTGCCAGCATCCCCGGGACTAGTCGCTACGAGCAGTACTTC	CASIPGTSRYEQYF
TRBJ1-6	TRBD1	few	TRBV6-1	TGTGCCAGCAGCCGCGGACAGGGGGAATCACCCCTCCACTTT	CASSRGQGESPLHF
TRBJ2-2	TRBD2	many	TRBV12-3/TRBV12-4	TGTGCCAGCAGTCTGAGGTCTAGCGGGAACACCGGGGAGCTGTTTTTT	CASSLRSSGNTGELFF
TRBJ2-5	.	few	TRBV5-1	TGCGCCAGCAGCTTGCCCGGGACGTCTGGAGAGACCCAGTACTTC	CASSLPGTSGETQYF
TRBJ2-3	.	few	TRBV10-3	TGTGCCATCAGTGGAGTTGTGCCTAGCACAGATACGCAGTATTTT	CAISGVVPSTDTQYF
TRBJ2-5	TRBD2	few	TRBV7-9	TGTGCCAGCAGCTTAAGCGGGAAAGTCCTCCAAGAGACCCAGTACTTC	CASSLSGKVLQETQYF
TRBJ1-1	.	few	TRBV12-3/TRBV12-4	TGTGCCAGCAGTGCCTCTGGGGGGCTGGTGTCCGACACTGAAGCTTTCTTT	CASSASGGLVSDTEAFF
TRBJ2-7	TRBD1	few	TRBV20-1	TGCAGTGCTAGAGATCGTCAGGGGGTATCCTACGAGCAGTACTTC	CSARDRQGVSYEQYF
TRBJ1-1	.	few	TRBV7-6	TGTGCCAGCAGCTTACCGGGTAGGAGGAACACTGAAGCTTTCTTT	CASSLPGRRNTEAFF
TRBJ1-4	.	many	TRBV2	TGTGCCAGCAGCATGGGGCAGATTAATGAAAAACTGTTTTTT	CASSMGQINEKLFF
TRBJ2-3	TRBD2	.	TRBV9	TGTGCCAGCCAAAGGGGACTAGCGGGGGACCGATATTTCAACACAGATACGCAGTATTTT	CASQRGLAGDRYFNTDTQYF
TRBJ2-5	.	.	TRBV10-3	TGTGCCATCATGCCTAGCGAGGGGACAACCCAGTACTTC	CAIMPSEGTTQYF
TRBJ2-2	.	.	TRBV5-1	TGCGCCAGCAGCTTGACCCTCACCGGGACCGGGGAGCTGTTTTTT	CASSLTLTGTGELFF
TRBJ2-1	.	few	TRBV5-1	TGCGCCAGCAGCTTGTTGGCGGGCCAGTACAATGAGCAGTTCTTC	CASSLLAGQYNEQFF
TRBJ1-2	.	.	TRBV6-5	TGTGCCAGCAGTTACTACACTAACTATGGCTACACCTTC	CASSYYTNYGYTF
TRBJ1-5	.	few	TRBV18	TGTGCCAGCTCACCTACCCCGGGGGGCGCATCTCAGCCCCAGCATTTT	CASSPTPGGASQPQHF
TRBJ2-1	.	.	TRBV20-1	TGCAGTGCTAGAGAAAGCAGTAGTAATACGAATGAGCAGTTCTTC	CSARESSSNTNEQFF
TRBJ2-5	TRBD1	.	TRBV14	TGTGCCAGCAGCTTAATCGCAGGACAGGGAGGAGAGACCCAGTACTTC	CASSLIAGQGGETQYF
TRBJ1-1	.	few	TRBV5-6	TGTGCCAGCAGCGGGGTCGGGTATGAAGCTTTCTTT	CASSGVGYEAFF
TRBJ1-1	.	.	TRBV7-8	TGTGCCAGCAGCTTAGACACCCAAACTGAAGCTTTCTTT	CASSLDTQTEAFF
TRBJ1-4	.	few	TRBV29-1	TGCAGCGTTTCACGGACGGCAGCAACTAATGAAAAACTGTTTTTT	CSVSRTAATNEKLFF
TRBJ2-1	.	.	TRBV24-1	TGTGCCACCAGTGATGTGGGCGTTTACAATGAGCAGTTCTTC	CATSDVGVYNEQFF
TRBJ2-1	TRBD1	.	TRBV6-5	TGTGCCAGCAGTTACCAGACAGGGCCATACAATGAGCAGTTCTTC	CASSYQTGPYNEQFF
TRBJ1-4	.	.	TRBV9	TGTGCCAGCAGCCCCTCCCCAGATAATGAAAAACTGTTTTTT	CASSPSPDNEKLFF
TRBJ1-1	TRBD1	.	TRBV7-9	TGTGCCAGCAGCTTAGGCGACAGGGTGTTCACTGAAGCTTTCTTT	CASSLGDRVFTEAFF